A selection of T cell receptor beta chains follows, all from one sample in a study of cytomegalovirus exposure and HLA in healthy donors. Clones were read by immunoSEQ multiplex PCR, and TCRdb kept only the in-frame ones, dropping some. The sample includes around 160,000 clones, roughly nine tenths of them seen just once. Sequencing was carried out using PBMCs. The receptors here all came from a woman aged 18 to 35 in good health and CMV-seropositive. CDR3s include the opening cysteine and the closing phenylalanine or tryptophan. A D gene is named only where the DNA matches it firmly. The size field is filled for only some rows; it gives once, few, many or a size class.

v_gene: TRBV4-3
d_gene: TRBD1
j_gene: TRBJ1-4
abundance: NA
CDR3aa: CASSPWGRPGGTSNEKLFF
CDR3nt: TGCGCCAGCAGCCCCTGGGGACGGCCAGGGGGAACGTCTAATGAAAAACTGTTTTTT

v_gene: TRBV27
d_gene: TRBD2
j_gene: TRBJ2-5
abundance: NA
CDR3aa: CASRGRGLAVETQYF
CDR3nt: TGTGCCAGCAGGGGCAGGGGACTAGCGGTGGAGACCCAGTACTTC

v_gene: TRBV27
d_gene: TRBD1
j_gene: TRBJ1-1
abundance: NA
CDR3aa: CASRSDRGRDTEAFF
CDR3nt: TGTGCCAGCAGATCCGACAGGGGGCGAGACACTGAAGCTTTCTTT

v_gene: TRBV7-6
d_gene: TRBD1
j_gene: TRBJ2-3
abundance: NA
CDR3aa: CASSLGGQGATDTQYF
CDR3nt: TGTGCCAGCAGCTTAGGCGGACAGGGGGCCACAGATACGCAGTATTTT

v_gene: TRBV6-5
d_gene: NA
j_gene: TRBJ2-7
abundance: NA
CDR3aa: CASNRGAGTYEQYF
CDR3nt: TGTGCCAGCAATCGGGGGGCGGGGACCTACGAGCAGTACTTC

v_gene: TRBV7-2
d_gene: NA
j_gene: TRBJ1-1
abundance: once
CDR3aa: CASSFMNRFMNTEAFF
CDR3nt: TGTGCCAGCAGCTTTATGAACAGGTTTATGAACACTGAAGCTTTCTTT

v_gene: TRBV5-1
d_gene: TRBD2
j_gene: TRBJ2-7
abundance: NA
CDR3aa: CASSWTSGYEQYF
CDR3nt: TGCGCCAGCAGCTGGACTAGCGGCTACGAGCAGTACTTC

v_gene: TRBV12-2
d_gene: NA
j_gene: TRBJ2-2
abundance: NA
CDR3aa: CAGFTSVGDTGELFF
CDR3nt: TGTGCAGGTTTTACCTCAGTAGGGGACACCGGGGAGCTGTTTTTT

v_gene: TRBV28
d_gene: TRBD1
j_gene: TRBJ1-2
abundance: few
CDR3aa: CAVAGTGSYGYTF
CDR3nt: TGTGCCGTCGCCGGGACAGGCTCCTATGGCTACACCTTC

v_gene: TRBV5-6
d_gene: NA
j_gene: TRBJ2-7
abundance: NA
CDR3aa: CASSLGAPGDSYEQYF
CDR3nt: TGTGCCAGCAGCTTGGGGGCCCCCGGGGATTCCTACGAGCAGTACTTC

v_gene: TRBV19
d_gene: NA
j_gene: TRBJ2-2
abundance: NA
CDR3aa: CASSIVLANTGELFF
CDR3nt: TGTGCCAGTAGTATAGTACTAGCGAACACCGGGGAGCTGTTTTTT

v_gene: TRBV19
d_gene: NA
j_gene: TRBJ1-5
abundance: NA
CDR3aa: CASSFIDQPQHF
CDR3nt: TGTGCCAGTAGTTTCATTGATCAGCCCCAGCATTTT

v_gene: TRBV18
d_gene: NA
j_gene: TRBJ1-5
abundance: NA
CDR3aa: CASSSGEDQPQHF
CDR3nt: TGTGCCAGCTCGTCGGGGGAGGACCAGCCCCAGCATTTT

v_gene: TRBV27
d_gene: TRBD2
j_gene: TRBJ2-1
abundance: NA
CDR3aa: CASSHVLAGGANEQFF
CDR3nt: TGTGCCAGCAGCCACGTATTAGCGGGAGGTGCCAATGAGCAGTTCTTC

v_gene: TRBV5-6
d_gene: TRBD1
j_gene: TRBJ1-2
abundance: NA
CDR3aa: CASSFAPGQGHYGYTF
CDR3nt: TGTGCCAGCAGTTTTGCCCCGGGACAGGGGCACTATGGCTACACCTTC

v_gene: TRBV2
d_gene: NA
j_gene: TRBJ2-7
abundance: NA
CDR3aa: CASISGYEQYF
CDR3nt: TGTGCCAGCATTTCAGGCTACGAGCAGTACTTC

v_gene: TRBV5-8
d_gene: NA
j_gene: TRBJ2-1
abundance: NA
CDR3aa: CASSGTSGDDEQFF
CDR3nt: TGTGCCAGCAGCGGAACATCAGGGGATGATGAGCAGTTCTTC

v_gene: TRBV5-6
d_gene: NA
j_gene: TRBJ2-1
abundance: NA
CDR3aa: CASSDYHEQFF
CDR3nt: TGTGCCAGCAGCGACTACCACGAGCAGTTCTTC

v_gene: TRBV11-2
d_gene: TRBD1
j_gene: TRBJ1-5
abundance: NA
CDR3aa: CASSFSGGAGQPQHF
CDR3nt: TGTGCCAGCAGCTTCTCAGGGGGCGCGGGTCAGCCCCAGCATTTT

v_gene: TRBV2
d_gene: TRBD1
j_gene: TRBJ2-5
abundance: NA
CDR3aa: CASSSGTGQTQYF
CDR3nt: TGTGCCAGCAGTTCCGGGACAGGGCAGACCCAGTACTTC

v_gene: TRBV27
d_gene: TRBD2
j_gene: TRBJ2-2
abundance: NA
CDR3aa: CASSYLAGLVPGELFF
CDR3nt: TGTGCCAGCAGTTACCTAGCGGGATTGGTCCCCGGGGAGCTGTTTTTT

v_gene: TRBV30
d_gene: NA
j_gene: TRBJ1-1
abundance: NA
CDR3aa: CAWNPNQAQAFF
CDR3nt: TGTGCCTGGAACCCTAATCAAGCACAAGCTTTCTTT

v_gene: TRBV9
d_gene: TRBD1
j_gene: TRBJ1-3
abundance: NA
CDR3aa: CASSVGDRVSEWNTIYF
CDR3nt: TGTGCCAGCAGCGTCGGAGACAGGGTATCGGAGTGGAACACCATATATTTT

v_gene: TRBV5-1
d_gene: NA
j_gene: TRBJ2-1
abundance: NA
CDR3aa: CASSLQGNEQFF
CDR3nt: TGCGCCAGCAGCTTACAGGGCAATGAGCAGTTCTTC

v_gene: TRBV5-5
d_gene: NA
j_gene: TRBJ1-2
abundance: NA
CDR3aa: CASSLVREDRYGYTF
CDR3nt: TGTGCCAGCAGCTTGGTGCGGGAGGACCGCTATGGCTACACCTTC

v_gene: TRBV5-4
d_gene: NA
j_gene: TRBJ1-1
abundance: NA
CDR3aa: CASSSGLGGNTEAFF
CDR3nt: TGTGCCAGCAGCTCCGGTTTGGGGGGGAACACTGAAGCTTTCTTT

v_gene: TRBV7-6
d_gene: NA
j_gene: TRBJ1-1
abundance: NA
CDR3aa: CASSPSYLADTEAFF
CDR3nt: TGTGCCAGCAGCCCCAGTTACCTCGCGGACACTGAAGCTTTCTTT

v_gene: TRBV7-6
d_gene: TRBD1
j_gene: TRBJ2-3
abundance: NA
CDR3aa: CASSSTGALADTQYF
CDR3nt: TGTGCCAGCAGCTCGACAGGGGCGCTCGCAGATACGCAGTATTTT

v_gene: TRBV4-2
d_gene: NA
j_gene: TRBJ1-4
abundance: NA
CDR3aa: CASSQTNRATNEKLFF
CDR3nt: TGTGCCAGCAGCCAGACGAACAGAGCAACTAATGAAAAACTGTTTTTT

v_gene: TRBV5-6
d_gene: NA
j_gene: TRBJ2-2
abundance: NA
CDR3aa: CASSFGHTNTGELFF
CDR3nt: TGTGCCAGCAGCTTTGGACACACTAACACCGGGGAGCTGTTTTTT

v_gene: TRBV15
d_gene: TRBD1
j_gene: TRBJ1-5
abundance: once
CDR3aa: CATSGTEQGAVDQPQHF
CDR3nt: TGTGCCACCAGCGGCACGGAACAGGGGGCCGTAGATCAGCCCCAGCATTTT

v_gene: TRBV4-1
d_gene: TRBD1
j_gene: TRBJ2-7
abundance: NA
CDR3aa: CASSQGQGADEQYF
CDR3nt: TGCGCCAGCAGCCAAGGACAGGGAGCAGACGAGCAGTACTTC

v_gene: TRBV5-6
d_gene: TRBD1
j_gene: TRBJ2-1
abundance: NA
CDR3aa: CASSYRTGVYNEQFF
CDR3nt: TGTGCCAGCAGCTATAGGACAGGAGTATACAATGAGCAGTTCTTC

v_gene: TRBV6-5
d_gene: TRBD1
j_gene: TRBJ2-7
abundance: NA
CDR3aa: CASSLDRGLDEQYF
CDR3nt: TGTGCCAGCAGTCTGGACAGGGGGCTAGACGAGCAGTACTTC

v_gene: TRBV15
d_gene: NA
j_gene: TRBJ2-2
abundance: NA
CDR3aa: CATSRDRTGALTGELFF
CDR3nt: TGTGCCACCAGCAGAGATCGGACGGGAGCTCTCACCGGGGAGCTGTTTTTT

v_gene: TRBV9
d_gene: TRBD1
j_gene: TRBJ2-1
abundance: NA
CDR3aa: CASTPSGTAYNEQFF
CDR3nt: TGTGCCAGCACCCCCTCCGGGACAGCCTACAATGAGCAGTTCTTC